Listed here are 16 T cell receptor beta chains from one sample, sequenced in a study of blood T cell repertoires in COVID-19. The assay was immunoSEQ multiplex PCR, and TCRdb's table has in-frame clones only and misses some. The data hold some 150,000 clones, with around 87% observed a single time. The sample comprised peripheral blood. These receptors all come from a young man with active or convalescent COVID-19.

The chain links TRBV28 to TRBJ1-1; tentatively, D is TRBD1 (6 bases). Looked up from germline, CDR1 is MDHEN and CDR2 is SYDVKM. With 2 bases removed from V and 1 base from J, the gap between germline ends came to 11 bases. The CDR3 sequence is 15 residues long. The CDR3 is CASSLNRVGNTEAFF. The CDR3, as DNA: TGTGCCAGCAGTTTAAACAGGGTGGGGAACACTGAAGCTTTCTTT.

This chain links TRBV5-4 with TRBJ2-1; 9 bases are shared with TRBD2. The CDR3 contains 15 residues. V trimming: 4 bases; J trimming: 1 base; junction bases outside the gene matches: 3. Germline V lookup: CDR1 SGHNT, CDR2 YYREEE (reference sequence). The CDR3 sequence: CASSVSGGSYNEQFF. The CDR3 DNA reads as TGTGCCAGCAGCGTAAGCGGGGGGTCCTACAATGAGCAGTTCTTC.

The genes are TRBV4-1 and TRBJ2-1; D is perhaps TRBD1 (6 bases). Germline-derived CDR1 and CDR2 are MGHRA and YSYEKL. V was trimmed by 6 bases and J by 3 bases, leaving 15 bases between them. The CDR3 spans 15 residues. As DNA, the CDR3 is TGCGCCAGCAGGGCTGGCCAGGGGCTCTACAATGAGCAGTTCTTC. It is translated as CASRAGQGLYNEQFF.

The CDR3 here is CASSQDYRGPDTEAFF. The CDR3 nucleotides are TGTGCCAGCAGCCAAGATTACAGGGGGCCGGACACTGAAGCTTTCTTT. The chain carries TRBV4-2 and TRBJ1-1, with 9 nucleotides matching TRBD1. Germline CDR1 LGHNA, CDR2 YNFKEQ. CDR3 length: 16 amino acids. J lost 3 bases, V lost 0 bases, and 5 bases had no gene match.

The rearrangement links TRBV11-3 to TRBJ2-1; no definite D call. The CDR3 is made up of 15 amino acids. CDR1 SGHNT and CDR2 YENEEA come from the germline V gene. The V end was cut by 1 base, the J end by 1 base, with 8 bases between. The chain's CDR3 is CASSLVSGSYNEQFF. The CDR3 bases are TGTGCCAGCAGCTTAGTATCCGGGTCCTACAATGAGCAGTTCTTC.

The genes are TRBV2 and TRBJ2-2; TRBD1 matches 7 bases. CDR1 is SNHLY, CDR2 FYNNEI, per germline. The CDR3 covers 13 residues. Unmatched junction bases numbered 7, after V lost 8 bases and J lost 7 bases. In DNA, the CDR3 is TGTGCCAGCTCGACAGGGACAGACGGGGAGCTGTTTTTT. This encodes CASSTGTDGELFF.

CDR3 amino acids: CASSHRLAGGMDTQYF. Written as DNA, the CDR3 is TGCGCCAGCAGCCACCGACTAGCGGGAGGCATGGATACGCAGTATTTT. The gene calls are TRBV4-1 and TRBJ2-3; 13 bases fit TRBD2. Germline values: CDR1 MGHRA, CDR2 YSYEKL. J gave up 6 bases and V 3 bases, and 6 bases lay outside the gene matches. The CDR3 spans 16 residues.

This chain uses TRBV7-2 with TRBJ2-3; the match to TRBD2 covers 9 bases. This CDR3 has 14 amino acids. V trimming: 6 bases; J trimming: 3 bases; junction bases outside the gene matches: 4. Germline V lookup: CDR1 SGHTA, CDR2 FQGNSA. CDR3 in DNA: TGTGCCAGCAGGCGGGAGGGCAGAACAGATACGCAGTATTTT. This encodes CASRREGRTDTQYF.

The gene calls are TRBV30 and TRBJ2-7; TRBD2 aligns across 10 bases. V was clipped by 1 base and J by 0 bases; unmatched bases: 3. The CDR3 is 15 residues long. Germline V gene sequence: CDR1 GTSNPN, CDR2 SVGIG (reference sequence). The DNA for the CDR3 is TGTGCCTGGAGTGCGGGACTAGCGCACTCCTACGAGCAGTACGTC. Its protein product is CAWSAGLAHSYEQYV.

V gene TRBV6-6 combines with J gene TRBJ1-5; a weak D match, TRBD1 (6 bases). The CDR3 contains 13 residues. V lost 5 bases and J 5 bases, leaving 10 bases between the germline ends. Germline lookup yields CDR1 MNHNY and CDR2 SVGAGI (reference sequence). CDR3: CASSEPGDQPQHF. CDR3 in DNA: TGTGCCAGCAGTGAGCCAGGGGATCAGCCCCAGCATTTT.

The chain uses TRBV6-5 and TRBJ2-5, with a possible D match to TRBD1 (5 bases). Germline loops: CDR1 MNHEY, CDR2 SVGAGI. This CDR3 has 13 residues. V shed 2 bases and J shed 6 bases, with 10 bases lying between them. The CDR3 loop reads CASSYPGLKTQYF. CDR3 nucleotide sequence: TGTGCCAGCAGTTACCCAGGGTTAAAGACCCAGTACTTC.

This chain connects TRBV18 to TRBJ1-1; weak D call: TRBD1 (6 bases). The CDR3 spans 14 residues. CDR1 is KGHSH, CDR2 LQKENI, per germline. The V end was cut by 6 bases, the J end by 0 bases, with 11 bases between. The CDR3 DNA is TGTGCCAGCTCCAGGGGATGGCTGAACACTGAAGCTTTCTTT. This translates into CASSRGWLNTEAFF.

This clone was recorded once. The chain uses TRBV27 and TRBJ2-3, with D tentatively TRBD2 (6 bases). The germline V gene encodes CDR1 MNHEY and CDR2 SMNVEV (reference sequence). The CDR3 length is 13 residues. Trimming cost V 4 bases and J 4 bases, with 9 bases left between them. In nucleotides, the CDR3 is TGTGCCAGCAGTTCGGCTAGCGCAGATACGCAGTATTTT. Its translation is CASSSASADTQYF.

The J gene is TRBJ2-7, the V gene TRBV11-3; 8 bases are a match to TRBD2. Unmatched junction bases numbered 14, after V lost 5 bases and J lost 2 bases. This CDR3 spans 17 amino acids. The germline CDR1 and CDR2 sequences are SGHNT and YENEEA. CDR3 coding DNA: TGTGCCAGCAGCGATACTGTCGGGACTAGTGTAGCCTACGAGCAGTACTTC. This sequence encodes CASSDTVGTSVAYEQYF.

J is TRBJ2-1 and V is TRBV4-1, with D unresolved. V lost 1 base to trimming and J lost 8 bases, with 9 bases between them. The CDR3 has 13 amino acids. The germline V gene has CDR1 MGHRA and CDR2 YSYEKL. The CDR3 region is CASSQVGFDEQFF. The DNA of the CDR3 is TGCGCCAGCAGCCAAGTCGGGTTCGATGAGCAGTTCTTC.

The genes are TRBV25-1 and TRBJ2-5, with 7 bases that match TRBD1. Looked up from germline, CDR1 is MGHDK and CDR2 is SYGVNS. CDR3 length: 14 residues. J lost 1 base, V lost 4 bases, and 3 bases had no gene match. Written as DNA, the CDR3 is TGTGCCAGCAGTGGAGGGACAGTCCAAGAGACCCAGTACTTC. Its protein product is CASSGGTVQETQYF.